Each of the 29 T cell receptor beta chains below was sequenced from the same sample in a study of blood T cell repertoires in COVID-19. Clones were sequenced by immunoSEQ multiplex PCR, and TCRdb holds only the in-frame ones, with some missing. Among 120,000 or so clones listed, 88% were seen once. Sequenced material: peripheral blood. These receptors were taken from a human donor in a cohort sampled during active COVID-19.

This clone was seen only a few times. This chain joins TRBV6-4 and TRBJ2-2; 8 bases align to TRBD1. The CDR3 sequence is 16 residues long. V shed 0 bases, J shed 6 bases, and the junction held 6 bases outside the gene matches. Germline V gives CDR1 MRHNA, CDR2 SNTAGT. CDR3 DNA sequence: TGTGCCAGCAGTGACTCGATGGACAGGGTTCCCGGGGAGCTGTTTTTT. As protein: CASSDSMDRVPGELFF.

The chain links TRBV7-2 to TRBJ2-3; a weak D match, TRBD1 (5 bases). This CDR3 is built from 14 residues. V was shortened by 3 bases and J by 2 bases, with 9 bases between the two germline ends. Germline V gives CDR1 SGHTA, CDR2 FQGNSA. This chain's CDR3 is CASSFRGATDTQYF. Written as DNA, the CDR3 is TGTGCCAGCAGCTTTCGTGGGGCCACAGATACGCAGTATTTT.

The chain couples TRBV18 to TRBJ2-7; the D gene is possibly TRBD2 (6 bases). The CDR3 runs 14 residues. Between the trimmed V and J ends, which lost 4 bases and 7 bases, there was a span of 17 bases. Germline V gives CDR1 KGHSH, CDR2 LQKENI. CDR3 sequence reads: CASSHGGPNVEQYF. CDR3 DNA: TGTGCCAGCTCACACGGAGGGCCGAATGTAGAGCAGTACTTC.

This clone was counted once. The DNA of the CDR3 is TGTGCCAGCAGGGGGACAGAACTAAACTACGAGCAGTACTTC. This encodes CASRGTELNYEQYF. This chain connects TRBV6-5 to TRBJ2-7; TRBD1 matches at 7 bases. The V segment lost 6 bases and the J segment 3 bases; nucleotides outside the gene matches: 8. The CDR3 covers 14 residues. CDR1 and CDR2 from the germline V gene are MNHEY and SVGAGI.

V is TRBV7-9 and J is TRBJ2-5; D is possibly TRBD2 (6 bases). From germline, CDR1 is SEHNR and CDR2 FQNEAQ (reference sequence). Trimming removed 8 bases from V and 9 bases from J, with 16 bases in between. The CDR3 contains 12 residues. Here the CDR3 reads CASDQLGDSQYF. CDR3 bases: TGTGCCAGCGACCAACTCGGGGACTCCCAGTACTTC.

The chain joins TRBV4-2 to TRBJ2-7; weak D call: TRBD2 (6 bases). Trimming removed 0 bases at V and 4 bases at J, with 16 bases between. The CDR3 has 16 residues. From germline, CDR1 is LGHNA and CDR2 YNFKEQ. In DNA form, the CDR3 reads TGTGCCAGCAGCCAAGAAGAAGGCGGGGTAACATACGAGCAGTACTTC. Translation gives CASSQEEGGVTYEQYF.

The chain has TRBV14 and TRBJ1-2; no clear D gene. This CDR3 region has 17 residues. Germline values: CDR1 SGHDN, CDR2 FVKESK. Between the trimmed V and J ends, which lost 5 bases and 3 bases, there was a span of 22 bases. The CDR3 region is CASSSGREGLRDYGYTF. The CDR3 DNA reads TGTGCCAGCAGCTCCGGACGGGAGGGCCTTCGGGACTATGGCTACACCTTC.

The rearrangement links TRBV18 to TRBJ1-2; D possibly corresponds to TRBD1 (5 bases). Per germline, CDR1 KGHSH and CDR2 LQKENI. Trimming took off 3 bases at V and 8 bases at J, with 22 bases between the two ends. The CDR3 has 16 residues. CDR3 residues: CASSPTQGQGKTGYTF. CDR3 coding DNA: TGTGCCAGCTCACCCACTCAAGGGCAGGGCAAAACCGGCTACACCTTC.

With regard to this clone: This specimen includes other DNA sequences encoding the same CDR3. The genes are TRBV12-3 or TRBV12-4 and TRBJ1-5; D perhaps matches TRBD1 (6 bases). This CDR3 is 13 amino acids long. Trimming pared 1 base from V and 7 bases from J, leaving 8 bases between. The CDR3 nucleotides are TGTGCCAGCAGTTTAGGGGGGCGCCAGCCCCAGCATTTT. Protein: CASSLGGRQPQHF.

This chain connects TRBV19 to TRBJ2-2, with 8 positions matching TRBD1. Per germline, CDR1 LNHDA and CDR2 SQIVND (reference sequence). The V segment lost 5 bases and the J segment 9 bases; nucleotides outside the gene matches: 8. The CDR3 loop spans 14 amino acids. DNA of the CDR3: TGTGCCAGTAGTTTTCGACAGGGGACCCGGGAGCTGTTTTTT. It codes for CASSFRQGTRELFF. The complete variable domain, with remaining parts taken from reference TRBV19 and TRBJ2-2, reads DGGITQSPKYLFRKEGQNVTLSCEQNLNHDAMYWYRQDPGQGLRLIYYSQIVNDFQKGDIAEGYSVSREKKESFPLTVTSAQKNPTAFYLCASSFRQGTRELFFGEGSRLTVL.

Notes on this clone: The junction departs from germline at one end; a sequencing error may be responsible. This sample includes further DNA sequences coding for the same CDR3. The chain joins TRBV7-7 to TRBJ2-2; 10 bases fit TRBD1. This CDR3 has 16 amino acids. CDR1 SSHAT and CDR2 FNYEAQ come from the germline V gene (reference sequence). The CDR3, as DNA: TGTGCTAGCAGCTCCACCGGGACAGGGGTCCCCGGGGAGCTGTTTTTT. Its protein product is CASSSTGTGVPGELFF.

The V gene is TRBV9, the J gene TRBJ2-7; 7 nucleotides align to TRBD2. Germline trimming cut 3 bases from V and 6 bases from J; bases unmatched to any gene: 9. The CDR3 is made up of 14 amino acids. Germline V gives CDR1 SGDLS, CDR2 YYNGEE. This chain's CDR3 is CASSGKAGEAEQYF. CDR3 sequence (DNA): TGTGCCAGCAGCGGAAAGGCGGGGGAGGCCGAGCAGTACTTC.

CDR3 in amino acids: CASSLAHRGDGYTF. In DNA, the CDR3 is TGTGCCAGCAGCTTAGCGCACCGCGGGGATGGCTACACCTTC. J is TRBJ1-2 and V is TRBV7-2; no firm D call. CDR1 and CDR2 (germline): SGHTA, FQGNSA. The CDR3 is made up of 14 amino acids. V lost 0 bases and J 6 bases, leaving 11 bases between the germline ends.

The chain combines TRBV6-5 with TRBJ2-3; 11 bases are a match to TRBD2. This CDR3 is built from 15 residues. CDR1 is MNHEY and CDR2 is SVGAGI in the germline V gene. V shed 6 bases and J 0 bases; nucleotides not matched to a gene: 2. The chain's CDR3 is CASRTSGVSTDTQYF. In nucleotides, the CDR3 is TGTGCCAGCAGGACTAGCGGGGTTAGCACAGATACGCAGTATTTT.

Of note for this clone: An end of the junction differs from the germline gene, which may be a read error. The chain carries TRBV7-6 and TRBJ2-1; D might be TRBD1 (6 bases). The CDR3 loop spans 16 amino acids. CDR1 is SGHVS and CDR2 is FNYEAQ in the germline V gene. CDR3 sequence: CTSSNRDTYSYNEQFF. In DNA form, the CDR3 reads TGTACCAGCAGCAACAGGGACACCTACTCCTACAATGAGCAGTTCTTC.

This clone was observed a few times. The gene calls are TRBV9 and TRBJ1-2; D remains ambiguous. This CDR3 comprises 15 residues. V was clipped by 0 bases and J by 7 bases, with 16 bases between them. The germline V gene encodes CDR1 SGDLS and CDR2 YYNGEE. The DNA for the CDR3 is TGTGCCAGCAGCGTAGAAGGACTATTGAGTAGTGGCTACACCTTC. This encodes CASSVEGLLSSGYTF.

The gene calls are TRBV19 and TRBJ2-3; TRBD2 agrees at 11 bases. CDR1 and CDR2 (germline): LNHDA, SQIVND (reference sequence). V was clipped by 4 bases and J by 0 bases; unmatched bases: 15. The CDR3 covers 20 residues. The DNA of the CDR3 is TGTGCCAGTAGTACTACAGGGGGGACTAGCGGAGATACTAGCACAGATACGCAGTATTTT. It is translated as CASSTTGGTSGDTSTDTQYF.

The rearrangement uses TRBV24-1 and TRBJ2-5; D gene ambiguous. This CDR3 spans 14 amino acids. Per the germline V gene, CDR1 is KGHDR and CDR2 is SFDVKD. The germline V and J ends were trimmed by 0 bases and 5 bases, with 9 bases remaining between them. This CDR3 is CATSDLLQTETQYF. For the CDR3, the DNA is TGTGCCACCAGTGATTTGTTACAAACGGAGACCCAGTACTTC.

The chain couples TRBV7-8 to TRBJ2-2; D may be TRBD1 (5 bases). The CDR3 is 15 amino acids. The germline V gene has CDR1 SGHVS and CDR2 FQNEAQ. V was clipped by 5 bases and J by 6 bases, with 16 bases between them. The CDR3: CASSDDSLGPGELFF. DNA for the CDR3: TGTGCCAGCAGCGATGACAGCCTAGGTCCCGGGGAGCTGTTTTTT.

CDR3 protein: CASVTRCPGTGDQPQHF. CDR3 DNA: TGTGCCAGCGTTACCCGTTGTCCAGGGACAGGGGACCAGCCCCAGCATTTT. The J gene is TRBJ1-5, the V gene TRBV27, with 10 positions matching TRBD1. This CDR3 is built from 17 residues. The germline V gene has CDR1 MNHEY and CDR2 SMNVEV (reference sequence). Germline trimming cut 8 bases from V and 7 bases from J; bases unmatched to any gene: 17.

For the CDR3, the DNA is TGTGCCAGTAGTATGGGGCAGATGAACACTGAAGCTTTCTTT. Translating gives CASSMGQMNTEAFF. This chain uses TRBV19 with TRBJ1-1; the D gene is possibly TRBD1 (5 bases). The CDR3 contains 14 residues. Per the germline V gene, CDR1 is LNHDA and CDR2 is SQIVND (reference sequence). V lost 3 bases and J 0 bases, leaving 8 bases between the germline ends.

The chain is built from TRBV9 and TRBJ2-3, with TRBD2 matching 7 bases. Trimming cost V 3 bases and J 0 bases; bases outside gene matches: 10. The CDR3 contains 17 residues. Germline V gene data show CDR1 as SGDLS and CDR2 as YYNGEE. The CDR3 here is CASSGTAGEHSTDTQYF. The CDR3 DNA is TGTGCCAGCAGCGGAACTGCGGGGGAGCACAGCACAGATACGCAGTATTTT.

CDR3 sequence reads: CASSWGTATQNTEAFF. The CDR3 DNA reads as TGTGCCAGTAGTTGGGGGACAGCGACCCAAAACACTGAAGCTTTCTTT. The V gene is TRBV19, the J gene TRBJ1-1; TRBD1 matches 7 bases. The CDR3 is made up of 16 amino acids. The germline V gene has CDR1 LNHDA and CDR2 SQIVND (reference sequence). V shed 5 bases, J shed 2 bases, and the junction held 11 bases outside the gene matches.

The gene calls are TRBV7-2 and TRBJ2-7; tentative D call: TRBD1 (5 bases). The V and J ends lost 4 bases and 3 bases respectively, with 13 bases between them. Germline CDR1 SGHTA, CDR2 FQGNSA. The CDR3 is 14 amino acids. CDR3 nucleotides: TGTGCCAGCAGCTCGCCCAGGGAAGGCTACGAGCAGTACTTC. Protein sequence: CASSSPREGYEQYF.

This chain connects TRBV2 to TRBJ1-1, with 7 bases identical to TRBD1. V lost 7 bases to trimming and J lost 2 bases; unmatched junction nucleotides: 4. Germline-derived CDR1 and CDR2 are SNHLY and FYNNEI. This CDR3 is built from 13 residues. CDR3 coding DNA: TGTGCCAGCAACCGGGACAGAAACACTGAAGCTTTCTTT. Protein product: CASNRDRNTEAFF.

The CDR3 DNA reads as TGTGCCAGCATTAACACCGCCTCTGGAAACACCATATATTTT. Protein sequence: CASINTASGNTIYF. The V call is TRBV6-5, the J call TRBJ1-3, with no clear D. The CDR3 runs 14 residues. The ends were cut back, 7 bases at V and 0 bases at J, with 10 bases in the middle. Looked up from germline, CDR1 is MNHEY and CDR2 is SVGAGI.

This clone occurred a few times. The genes are TRBV6-5 and TRBJ2-2, with 9 bases matching TRBD1. V lost 6 bases and J lost 6; bases outside the gene matches: 8. The germline V gene encodes CDR1 MNHEY and CDR2 SVGAGI. The CDR3 has 15 amino acids. As DNA, the CDR3 is TGTGCCAGCAGGCCACAGGGGGCGCTGGCCGGGGAGCTGTTTTTT. Amino acid sequence: CASRPQGALAGELFF.

A few counts support this clone. This chain connects TRBV2 to TRBJ1-2; 8 nucleotides line up with TRBD1. The V gene's germline CDR1 is SNHLY and CDR2 FYNNEI. J was trimmed by 6 bases and V by 11 bases; bases with no gene match: 11. This CDR3 contains 13 residues. CDR3 region: CAGQGAGVNGYTF. DNA for the CDR3: TGTGCCGGCCAGGGGGCGGGTGTGAATGGCTACACCTTC.

The rearrangement uses TRBV10-3 and TRBJ2-5; 7 positions agree with TRBD2. The CDR3 covers 13 residues. The V segment lost 8 bases and the J segment 2 bases; nucleotides outside the gene matches: 5. The germline CDR1 and CDR2 sequences are ENHRY and SYGVKD. The CDR3 protein is CAIGGTTQETQYF. The DNA for the CDR3 is TGTGCCATCGGAGGGACTACTCAAGAGACCCAGTACTTC.